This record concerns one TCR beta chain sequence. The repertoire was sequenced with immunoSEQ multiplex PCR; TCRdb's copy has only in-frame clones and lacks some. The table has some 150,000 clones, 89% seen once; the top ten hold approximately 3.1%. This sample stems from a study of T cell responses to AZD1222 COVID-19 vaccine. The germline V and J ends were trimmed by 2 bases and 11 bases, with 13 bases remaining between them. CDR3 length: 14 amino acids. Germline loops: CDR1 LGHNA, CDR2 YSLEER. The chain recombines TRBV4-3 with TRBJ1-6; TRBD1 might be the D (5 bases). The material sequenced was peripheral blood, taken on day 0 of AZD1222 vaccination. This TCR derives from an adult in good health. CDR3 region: CASSQIQGRPPLHF. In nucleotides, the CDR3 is TGCGCCAGCAGCCAAATCCAGGGACGGCCACCCCTCCACTTT.